This T cell receptor beta chain was documented in a study of cytomegalovirus exposure and HLA in healthy donors. In the PCR, 60 Vbeta and 13 Jbeta primers were used. The data were produced by immunoSEQ multiplex PCR, yet TCRdb's version contains in-frame clones alone and is incomplete. The table includes more than 110,000 clones, just over 70% detected once. Though nominally healthy at sampling, donors likely had unrecorded immune exposures. The sample consisted of PBMCs. The sequence derives from a woman aged 25 to 45 in good health and CMV-seronegative.

Here the CDR3 reads CASSYQDRGYGYTF. The CDR3 region has the DNA TGTGCCAGCAGTTACCAAGACAGGGGATATGGCTACACCTTC. This rearrangement joins TRBV6-5 to TRBJ1-2; TRBD1 matches 8 bases. Germline V gene data show CDR1 as MNHEY and CDR2 as SVGAGI. J gave up 5 bases and V 2 bases, and 4 bases lay outside the gene matches. The CDR3 covers 14 residues.